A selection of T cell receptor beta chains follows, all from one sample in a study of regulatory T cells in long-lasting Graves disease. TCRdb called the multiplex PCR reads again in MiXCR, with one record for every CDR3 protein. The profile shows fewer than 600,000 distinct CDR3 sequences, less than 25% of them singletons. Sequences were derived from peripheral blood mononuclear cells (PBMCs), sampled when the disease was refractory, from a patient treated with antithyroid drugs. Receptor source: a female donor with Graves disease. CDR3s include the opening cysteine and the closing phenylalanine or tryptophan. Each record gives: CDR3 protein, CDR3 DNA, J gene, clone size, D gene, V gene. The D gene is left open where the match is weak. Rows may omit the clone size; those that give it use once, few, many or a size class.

CASSPNESTYEQYF,TGTGCCAGCAGTCCCAACGAAAGTACCTACGAGCAGTACTTC,TRBJ2-7,many,-,TRBV2
CSARGQGIYYSPLHF,TGCAGTGCCAGGGGACAGGGTATCTACTATTCACCCCTCCACTTT,TRBJ1-6,-,TRBD1,TRBV20-1
CASSHYRDRGEETQYF,TGTGCCAGCAGCCACTACCGCGACAGGGGGGAAGAGACCCAGTACTTC,TRBJ2-5,many,TRBD1,TRBV6-1
CASSLVSGSGSTIYF,TGTGCCAGCAGCTTAGTGTCCGGCTCTGGAAGCACCATATATTTT,TRBJ1-3,-,-,TRBV7-2
CASSPNQPQHF,TGTGCCAGCAGTCCTAATCAGCCCCAGCATTTT,TRBJ1-5,many,-,TRBV28
CASSRQGSTDTQYF,TGTGCCAGCAGCCGACAGGGCTCGACAGATACGCAGTATTTT,TRBJ2-3,-,TRBD1,TRBV7-2
CASSFGLAGGLEQYF,TGTGCCAGCAGCTTTGGACTAGCGGGGGGGCTCGAGCAGTACTTC,TRBJ2-7,-,TRBD2,TRBV7-9
CASSFIASLDQPQHF,TGTGCCAGCAGCTTTATTGCCAGCCTAGATCAGCCCCAGCATTTT,TRBJ1-5,-,-,TRBV7-3
CASSFSGKDTEAFF,TGTGCCAGCAGCTTCTCAGGGAAGGACACTGAAGCTTTCTTT,TRBJ1-1,few,-,TRBV7-9
CASCHGYSGTCEQYF,TGTGCCAGTTGCCACGGGTACTCCGGGACGTGCGAGCAGTACTTC,TRBJ2-7,-,-,TRBV3-1
CASSLMSYGYTF,TGTGCCAGCAGTTTAATGTCCTATGGCTACACCTTC,TRBJ1-2,many,-,TRBV12-3/TRBV12-4
CASSFQGLTYEQYF,TGTGCCAGCAGTTTTCAGGGGTTGACCTACGAGCAGTACTTC,TRBJ2-7,-,-,TRBV12-3/TRBV12-4
CASSTDSYYGYTF,TGTGCCAGCAGCACAGACAGCTACTATGGCTACACCTTC,TRBJ1-2,many,-,TRBV28
CASSPAMSSYNEQFF,TGTGCCAGCAGCCCAGCGATGAGCTCCTACAATGAGCAGTTCTTC,TRBJ2-1,few,-,TRBV7-2
CASSMGGQGFHEQYF,TGTGCCAGTAGTATGGGAGGACAGGGGTTCCACGAGCAGTACTTC,TRBJ2-7,-,TRBD1,TRBV19
CASSLQGVHEQYF,TGTGCCAGCAGCTTACAGGGGGTCCACGAGCAGTACTTC,TRBJ2-7,many,TRBD1,TRBV7-9
CASSVSGQDDNEQFF,TGTGCCAGCAGCGTATCGGGACAGGACGACAATGAGCAGTTCTTC,TRBJ2-1,-,TRBD1,TRBV9
CATKQGTSNYGYTF,TGTGCCACAAAACAGGGGACATCTAACTATGGCTACACCTTC,TRBJ1-2,many,TRBD1,TRBV12-3/TRBV12-4
CASSKLGTGDEKLFF,TGTGCCAGCAGCAAACTCGGGACAGGGGATGAAAAACTGTTTTTT,TRBJ1-4,-,TRBD1,TRBV27
CSVEDAGGEGEQYF,TGCAGCGTTGAAGATGCTGGGGGCGAGGGCGAGCAGTACTTC,TRBJ2-7,-,-,TRBV29-1
CASSLQALEEEQYF,TGTGCCAGCAGCTTACAGGCGCTTGAGGAAGAGCAGTACTTC,TRBJ2-7,-,-,TRBV7-2
CASSSGLDLHEQYF,TGTGCCAGCAGCTCGGGATTAGACCTTCACGAGCAGTACTTC,TRBJ2-7,-,-,TRBV5-4
CAIGFGTTGSNYGYTF,TGTGCCATCGGTTTTGGGACGACAGGGTCTAACTATGGCTACACCTTC,TRBJ1-2,many,TRBD1,TRBV10-3
CASSYGQLQYF,TGTGCCAGCAGCTACGGACAGCTCCAGTACTTC,TRBJ2-7,many,-,TRBV11-1